The 30 T cell receptor beta chains below come from one sample, sequenced in a study of tumor-infiltrating lymphocytes in localized non-small cell lung cancer. Method: immunoSEQ multiplex PCR; TCRdb's copy keeps in-frame clones and lacks some. The repertoire holds approximately 4,000 clones, 79% seen once, with roughly 10% in the top ten. The specimen sequenced was uninvolved lung tissue not adjacent to the tumor. These receptors were taken from a human donor with non-small cell lung cancer.

DNA of the CDR3: TGTGCCAGTAGTAGAGGGACACACCGAGACACTGAAGCTTTCTTT. It encodes CASSRGTHRDTEAFF. The chain carries TRBV19 and TRBJ1-1; possibly TRBD1 for D (6 bases). Germline CDR1 reads LNHDA; CDR2 reads SQIVND (reference sequence). CDR3 size: 15 residues. The V end lost 4 bases, the J end lost 3 bases, and 15 bases lay between the germline ends.

The gene calls are TRBV19 and TRBJ1-5; D not resolved. CDR1 and CDR2 from the germline V gene are LNHDA and SQIVND (reference sequence). V dropped 1 base and J dropped 3 bases, with 10 bases sitting between them. The CDR3 is 15 residues long. CDR3 coding DNA: TGTGCCAGTAGTATAGGGGCGGCGTTCAATCAGCCCCAGCATTTT. Residues: CASSIGAAFNQPQHF.

This chain joins TRBV5-1 and TRBJ1-3; D unresolved. The CDR3 totals 16 residues. Germline lookup yields CDR1 SGHRS and CDR2 YFSETQ. Trimming pared 0 bases from V and 1 base from J, leaving 11 bases between. The CDR3 protein is CASSLEVGRSGNTIYF. DNA for the CDR3: TGCGCCAGCAGCTTGGAGGTGGGGAGGTCTGGAAACACCATATATTTT.

The table lists this clone with a count of one. The same CDR3 is also encoded by other DNA sequences in this sample. The CDR3 protein is CASSDRLNTEAFF. The CDR3 DNA is TGTGCCAGTAGTGACAGATTGAACACTGAAGCTTTCTTT. V is TRBV19 and J is TRBJ1-1, with a weak D call TRBD1 (5 bases). This CDR3 spans 13 amino acids. Germline V gives CDR1 LNHDA, CDR2 SQIVND (reference sequence). Between the trimmed V and J ends, which lost 5 bases and 0 bases, there was a span of 7 bases.

This chain connects TRBV5-6 to TRBJ2-2, with D possibly TRBD2 on 6 matching bases. This CDR3 region has 16 residues. V gave up 3 bases and J gave up 0 bases, with 12 bases separating them. In germline, CDR1 is SGHDT, CDR2 YYEEEE. DNA of the CDR3: TGTGCCAGCAGCTCTGGACGACTAGCGAACACCGGGGAGCTGTTTTTT. Translation gives CASSSGRLANTGELFF.

The chain employs TRBV2 and TRBJ1-4; possible D gene TRBD1, 6 bases. Trimming took 6 bases from V and 1 from J, leaving 9 bases between them. The CDR3 consists of 14 residues. Germline CDR1 is SNHLY and CDR2 is FYNNEI. CDR3 sequence: CASRPGETNEKLFF. The CDR3 DNA follows: TGTGCCAGCAGACCAGGGGAAACTAATGAAAAACTGTTTTTT.

The chain has TRBV28 and TRBJ1-1; D not resolved. The length of the CDR3 is 14 residues. The V end lost 5 bases, the J end lost 5 bases, and 15 bases lay between the germline ends. Germline V gene lookup returns CDR1 MDHEN and CDR2 SYDVKM. CDR3 amino acids: CASSRHWGKTEAFF. The CDR3 DNA reads TGTGCCAGCAGTAGACACTGGGGAAAGACTGAAGCTTTCTTT.

Only one count was recorded for this clone. The chain joins TRBV6-1 to TRBJ1-1, with 8 positions matching TRBD1. V shed 6 bases and J 4 bases; nucleotides not matched to a gene: 7. The CDR3 sequence is 14 residues long. Germline assignment: CDR1 MNHNS and CDR2 SASEGT. CDR3 nucleotides: TGTGCCAGCAGCACAGGGGGTGTACGCACTGAAGCTTTCTTT. Protein: CASSTGGVRTEAFF.

This clone was detected only a few times. The V gene is TRBV7-6, the J gene TRBJ2-5, with D hard to call. From germline, CDR1 is SGHVS and CDR2 FNYEAQ. V lost 1 base and J lost 5, with 11 bases in between. The CDR3 contains 14 residues. The CDR3 here is CASSLGETRETQYF. As DNA, the CDR3 is TGTGCCAGCAGCTTAGGGGAAACGAGGGAGACCCAGTACTTC.

The genes are TRBV30 and TRBJ2-7, with 8 bases lining up with TRBD1. Unmatched junction bases numbered 8, after V lost 3 bases and J lost 4 bases. CDR1 and CDR2 (germline): GTSNPN, SVGIG (reference sequence). The CDR3 sequence is 14 residues long. Here the CDR3 reads CAWRFRTGGYEQYF. In DNA, the CDR3 is TGTGCCTGGAGGTTTCGAACAGGGGGATACGAGCAGTACTTC.

This clone is classed as hyperexpanded. The chain is built from TRBV11-2 and TRBJ2-7; 7 positions agree with TRBD1. Losses at the gene ends were 0 bases for V and 3 bases for J; bases not matched to a gene: 5. CDR1 is SGHAT, CDR2 FQNNGV, per germline. This CDR3 has 15 amino acids. The CDR3 loop reads CASSLEGHRGYEQYF. The CDR3 nucleotides are TGTGCCAGCAGCTTAGAGGGCCACAGGGGCTACGAGCAGTACTTC.

The chain uses TRBV10-1 and TRBJ2-3; D perhaps matches TRBD2 (6 bases). The germline V gene encodes CDR1 WNHNN and CDR2 SYGVQD (reference sequence). V shed 0 bases and J shed 6 bases, with 10 bases lying between them. CDR3 length: 14 residues. The CDR3, as DNA: TGCGCCAGCAGTGAGTCAGGAGGGTTGGATACGCAGTATTTT. This translates into CASSESGGLDTQYF.

This chain links TRBV14 with TRBJ1-4; possibly TRBD1 for D (6 bases). Germline loops: CDR1 SGHDN, CDR2 FVKESK. Deletions cut 5 bases from V and 6 bases from J, with 19 bases between. The CDR3 totals 16 residues. CDR3 amino acids: CASSKGQSLLDEKLFF. The CDR3 DNA reads TGTGCCAGCAGCAAAGGACAGTCGCTTCTGGATGAAAAACTGTTTTTT.

This CDR3 reads CAWNRHGNTEAFF. Written as DNA, the CDR3 is TGTGCCTGGAACCGACATGGAAACACTGAAGCTTTCTTT. The J gene is TRBJ1-1, the V gene TRBV30; no clear D gene. The germline CDR1 and CDR2 sequences are GTSNPN and SVGIG (reference sequence). The CDR3 is made up of 13 amino acids. Trimming took 4 bases from V and 2 from J, leaving 11 bases between them.

The rearrangement uses TRBV4-1 and TRBJ1-2; D is possibly TRBD1 (6 bases). The ends were cut back, 4 bases at V and 2 bases at J, with 17 bases in the middle. This CDR3 is built from 16 residues. The germline V gene has CDR1 MGHRA and CDR2 YSYEKL. The CDR3 region has the DNA TGCGCCAGCAGCCCCGAGCCAGGGGTTGGGAACTATGGCTACACCTTC. This codes for CASSPEPGVGNYGYTF.

This clone has just a few counts. This chain uses TRBV10-3 with TRBJ1-2, with unresolved D. This CDR3 comprises 13 residues. The V gene lost 2 bases and the J gene lost 0 bases, with 4 bases spanning the gap. In germline, CDR1 is ENHRY, CDR2 SYGVKD. The CDR3 region is CAISENPNYGYTF. DNA of the CDR3: TGTGCCATCAGTGAGAACCCTAACTATGGCTACACCTTC.

The chain has TRBV19 and TRBJ2-7; D unresolved. The CDR3 sequence is 11 residues long. Deletions cut 5 bases from V and 4 bases from J, with 6 bases between. CDR1 and CDR2 (germline): LNHDA, SQIVND (reference sequence). The CDR3 sequence: CASSVGYEQYF. The CDR3 nucleotides are TGTGCCAGTAGTGTCGGATACGAGCAGTACTTC.

This clone rates as medium-sized (0.01 to 0.1%). V gene TRBV5-1 combines with J gene TRBJ1-2, with 7 bases aligning to TRBD1. Germline-derived CDR1 and CDR2 are SGHRS and YFSETQ. The CDR3 totals 15 residues. Trimming removed 4 bases from V and 0 bases from J; junction bases left unmatched: 6. The CDR3 coding sequence is TGCGCCAGCAGCCAAAACAGGGGATCTAACTATGGCTACACCTTC. It encodes CASSQNRGSNYGYTF.

J is TRBJ1-2 and V is TRBV6-1, with unresolved D. The CDR3 has 13 amino acids. The germline V gene has CDR1 MNHNS and CDR2 SASEGT. V dropped 5 bases and J dropped 1 base, with 8 bases sitting between them. CDR3 loop: CASSLRNNYGYTF. For the CDR3, the DNA is TGTGCCAGCAGTCTACGGAATAACTATGGCTACACCTTC.

The rearrangement uses TRBV11-2 and TRBJ2-5, with D possibly being TRBD2 (6 bases). This CDR3 has 16 amino acids. Germline CDR1 is SGHAT and CDR2 is FQNNGV. Trimming left V 5 bases short and J 3 bases short, with 19 bases between. CDR3 in amino acids: CASSPSWVASEETQYF. Here the CDR3 DNA reads TGTGCCAGCAGCCCCTCATGGGTGGCTAGCGAAGAGACCCAGTACTTC.

With respect to this clone: Within the sample, other DNA sequences also encode this same CDR3. This rearrangement joins TRBV6-5 to TRBJ2-7, with TRBD1 matching 8 bases. Per germline, CDR1 MNHEY and CDR2 SVGAGI. The CDR3 runs 14 residues. The V gene end was trimmed by 1 base and the J gene end by 2 bases; junction bases not matched to a gene: 1. In nucleotides, the CDR3 is TGTGCCAGCAGTTACTTACAGGGGGCCTACGAGCAGTACTTC. It specifies CASSYLQGAYEQYF.

The chain recombines TRBV19 with TRBJ2-6; D may be TRBD2 (6 bases). Deletions cut 2 bases from V and 1 base from J, with 9 bases between. Looked up from germline, CDR1 is LNHDA and CDR2 is SQIVND (reference sequence). This CDR3 comprises 16 residues. The CDR3 region has the DNA TGTGCCAGTAGTATACAGGGACTGTCTGGGGCCAACGTCCTGACTTTC. It encodes CASSIQGLSGANVLTF.

This sequence joins TRBV9 and TRBJ2-1; D call uncertain. CDR3 length equals 15 residues. From germline, CDR1 is SGDLS and CDR2 YYNGEE. The germline V and J ends were trimmed by 0 bases and 6 bases, with 13 bases remaining between them. In DNA form, the CDR3 reads TGTGCCAGCAGCGTAGGAGACTGGATGGGCAATGAGCAGTTCTTC. Translating gives CASSVGDWMGNEQFF.

The V call is TRBV18, the J call TRBJ2-5; D is perhaps TRBD1 (6 bases). With 2 bases removed from V and 4 bases from J, the gap between germline ends came to 11 bases. The CDR3 extends over 14 amino acids. Germline V gene sequence: CDR1 KGHSH, CDR2 LQKENI. The CDR3 DNA is TGTGCCAGCTCACCAACCCCCAGGGGAGAGACCCAGTACTTC. Protein sequence: CASSPTPRGETQYF.

This chain links TRBV11-2 with TRBJ2-3; 16 bases agree with TRBD2. V dropped 5 bases and J dropped 13; count of bases not matched to a gene: 9. The CDR3 contains 15 residues. Germline V CDR1 and CDR2: SGHAT, FQNNGV. The CDR3 protein is CASSPPGLAGGLEYF. DNA for the CDR3: TGTGCCAGCAGCCCGCCGGGACTAGCGGGAGGGCTGGAGTATTTT.

The chain uses TRBV10-3 and TRBJ2-3, with D perhaps TRBD1 or TRBD2 (6 bases each). Germline V gene sequence: CDR1 ENHRY, CDR2 SYGVKD. V was clipped by 3 bases and J by 0 bases, with 16 bases between them. The CDR3 extends over 17 amino acids. The CDR3 coding sequence is TGTGCCATCAGTGAAGTCGGGGGCCCCCTTAGCACAGATACGCAGTATTTT. Translating gives CAISEVGGPLSTDTQYF.

The rearrangement links TRBV28 to TRBJ1-4; 10 bases line up with TRBD1. CDR3 length: 14 amino acids. J was trimmed by 11 bases and V by 6 bases; bases with no gene match: 9. Germline values: CDR1 MDHEN, CDR2 SYDVKM. The CDR3 DNA reads as TGTGCCAGCAGACCCTTTGACAGGGGGCGTAAACTGTTTTTT. Protein sequence: CASRPFDRGRKLFF. Drawing the rest from reference TRBV28 and TRBJ1-4, the complete variable domain is DVKVTQSSRYLVKRTGEKVFLECVQDMDHENMFWYRQDPGLGLRLIYFSYDVKMKEKGDIPEGYSVSREKKERFSLILESASTNQTSMYLCASRPFDRGRKLFFGSGTQLSVL.

This clone has more than one count but fewer than ten. The V gene is TRBV11-2, the J gene TRBJ2-3, with D maybe TRBD1 (6 bases). CDR3 length: 15 amino acids. The V end was cut by 4 bases, the J end by 2 bases, with 13 bases between. In germline, CDR1 is SGHAT, CDR2 FQNNGV. In DNA form, the CDR3 reads TGTGCCAGCAGCTCGGGGACAATCAACACAGATACGCAGTATTTT. As protein: CASSSGTINTDTQYF.

The V gene is TRBV4-3, the J gene TRBJ1-2; D is possibly TRBD1 (5 bases). Germline values: CDR1 LGHNA, CDR2 YSLEER. The V gene lost 2 bases and the J gene lost 4 bases, with 17 bases spanning the gap. This CDR3 is built from 16 residues. The CDR3 sequence: CASSQSRGEGTYGYTF. Here the CDR3 DNA reads TGCGCCAGCAGCCAAAGTCGGGGGGAGGGGACCTATGGCTACACCTTC.

The rearrangement uses TRBV5-1 and TRBJ2-1; D might be TRBD1 (5 bases). The V and J ends lost 4 bases and 5 bases respectively, with 16 bases between them. The CDR3 is 15 residues long. From germline, CDR1 is SGHRS and CDR2 YFSETQ. CDR3 sequence reads: CASSPFVDSHNEQFF. DNA for the CDR3: TGCGCCAGCAGCCCCTTTGTAGACAGCCACAATGAGCAGTTCTTC.